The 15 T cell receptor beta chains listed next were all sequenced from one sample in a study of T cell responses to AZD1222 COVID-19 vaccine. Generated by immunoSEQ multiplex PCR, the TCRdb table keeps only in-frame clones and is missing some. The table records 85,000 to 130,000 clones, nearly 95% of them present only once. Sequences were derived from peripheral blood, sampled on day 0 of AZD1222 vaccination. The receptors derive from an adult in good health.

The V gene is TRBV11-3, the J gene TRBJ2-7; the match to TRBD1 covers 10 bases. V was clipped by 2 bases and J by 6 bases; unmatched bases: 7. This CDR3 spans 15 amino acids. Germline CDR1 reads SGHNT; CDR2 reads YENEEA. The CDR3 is CASSLSAGQGFEQYF. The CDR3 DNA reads TGTGCCAGCAGCTTATCAGCGGGACAGGGGTTCGAGCAGTACTTC.

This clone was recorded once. CDR3 residues: CASSFGAGKTEAFF. CDR3 coding DNA: TGCGCCAGCAGCTTCGGGGCAGGGAAAACTGAAGCTTTCTTT. This chain links TRBV5-1 with TRBJ1-1, with D possibly TRBD1 on 5 matching bases. The germline gives CDR1 SGHRS, CDR2 YFSETQ. V was cut by 2 bases and J by 5 bases, with 13 bases left in between. The CDR3 runs 14 residues.

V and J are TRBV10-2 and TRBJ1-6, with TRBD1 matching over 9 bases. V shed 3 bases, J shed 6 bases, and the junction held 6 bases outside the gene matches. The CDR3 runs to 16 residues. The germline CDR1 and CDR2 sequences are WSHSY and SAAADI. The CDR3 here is CASSEQGAFGNSPLHF. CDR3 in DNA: TGCGCCAGCAGTGAACAGGGGGCTTTCGGTAATTCACCCCTCCACTTT.

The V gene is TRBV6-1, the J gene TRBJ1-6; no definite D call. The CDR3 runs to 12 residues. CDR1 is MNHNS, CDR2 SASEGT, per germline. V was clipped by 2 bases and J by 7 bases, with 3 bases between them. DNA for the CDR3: TGTGCCAGCAGTGAACCGAATTCACCCCTCCACTTT. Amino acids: CASSEPNSPLHF.

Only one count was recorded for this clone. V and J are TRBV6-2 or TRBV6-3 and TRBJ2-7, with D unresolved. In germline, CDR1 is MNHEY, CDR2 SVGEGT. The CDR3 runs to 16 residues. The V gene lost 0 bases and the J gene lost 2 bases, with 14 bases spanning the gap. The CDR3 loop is CASSYSTRPLTYEQYF. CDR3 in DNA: TGTGCCAGCAGTTACTCGACGCGTCCACTTACCTACGAGCAGTACTTC.

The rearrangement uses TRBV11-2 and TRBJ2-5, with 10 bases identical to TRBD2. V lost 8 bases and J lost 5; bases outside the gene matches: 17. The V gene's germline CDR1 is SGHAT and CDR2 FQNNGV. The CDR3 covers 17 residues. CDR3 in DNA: TGTGCCAGCGGTCTGGAGGGTAGCGGGAGGCCCGGGGAGACCCAGTACTTC. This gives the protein CASGLEGSGRPGETQYF.

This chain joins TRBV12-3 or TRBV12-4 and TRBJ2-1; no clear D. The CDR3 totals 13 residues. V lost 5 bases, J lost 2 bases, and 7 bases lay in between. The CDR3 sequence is CASSPTTYNEQFF. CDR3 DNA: TGTGCCAGCAGTCCGACAACCTACAATGAGCAGTTCTTC.

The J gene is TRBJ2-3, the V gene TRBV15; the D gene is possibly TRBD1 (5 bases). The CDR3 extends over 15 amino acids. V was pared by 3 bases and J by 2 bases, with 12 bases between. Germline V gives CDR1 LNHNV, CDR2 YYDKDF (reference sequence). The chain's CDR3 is CATSREQGNTDTQYF. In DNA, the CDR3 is TGTGCCACCAGCAGGGAGCAGGGTAACACAGATACGCAGTATTTT.

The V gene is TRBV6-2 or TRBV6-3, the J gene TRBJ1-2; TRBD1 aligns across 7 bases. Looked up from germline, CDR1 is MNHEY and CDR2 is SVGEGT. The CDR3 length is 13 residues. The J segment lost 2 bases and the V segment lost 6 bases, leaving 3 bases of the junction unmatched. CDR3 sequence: CASSPTGNYGYTF. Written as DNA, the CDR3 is TGTGCCAGCAGCCCGACAGGGAACTATGGCTACACCTTC.

In DNA, the CDR3 is TGCGCCAGCAGCTCAGGGCTCTCTGGAAACACCATATATTTT. This translates into CASSSGLSGNTIYF. This chain links TRBV5-1 with TRBJ1-3; tentatively, D is TRBD1 (5 bases). The CDR3 extends over 14 amino acids. The germline CDR1 and CDR2 sequences are SGHRS and YFSETQ. V lost 3 bases to trimming and J lost 0 bases, with 7 bases between them.

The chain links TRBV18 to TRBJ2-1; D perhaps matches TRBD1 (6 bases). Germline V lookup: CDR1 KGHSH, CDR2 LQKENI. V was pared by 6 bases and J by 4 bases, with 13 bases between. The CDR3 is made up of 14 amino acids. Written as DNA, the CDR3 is TGTGCCAGCTCTCGTGACAGGAATTACAATGAGCAGTTCTTC. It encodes CASSRDRNYNEQFF.

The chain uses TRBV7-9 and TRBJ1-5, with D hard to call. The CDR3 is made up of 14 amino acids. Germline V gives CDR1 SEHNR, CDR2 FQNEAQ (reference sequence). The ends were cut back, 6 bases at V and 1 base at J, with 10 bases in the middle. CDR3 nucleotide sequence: TGTGCCAGCAGTCACTCCGGGAGCAATCAGCCCCAGCATTTT. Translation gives CASSHSGSNQPQHF.

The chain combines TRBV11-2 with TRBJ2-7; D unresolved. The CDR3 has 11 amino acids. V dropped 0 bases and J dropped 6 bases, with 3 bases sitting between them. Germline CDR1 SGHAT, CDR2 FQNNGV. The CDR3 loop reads CASSLDPEQYF. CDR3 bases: TGTGCCAGCAGCTTAGATCCCGAGCAGTACTTC.

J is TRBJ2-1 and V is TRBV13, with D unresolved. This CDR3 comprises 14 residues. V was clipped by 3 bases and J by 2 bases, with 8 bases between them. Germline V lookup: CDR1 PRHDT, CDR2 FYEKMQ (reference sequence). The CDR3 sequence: CASSLGYTYNEQFF. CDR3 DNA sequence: TGTGCCAGCAGCTTGGGGTATACCTACAATGAGCAGTTCTTC.

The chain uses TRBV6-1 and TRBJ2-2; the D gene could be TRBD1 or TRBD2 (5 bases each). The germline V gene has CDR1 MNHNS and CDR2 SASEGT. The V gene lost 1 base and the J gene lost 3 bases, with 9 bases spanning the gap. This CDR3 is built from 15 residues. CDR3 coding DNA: TGTGCCAGCAGTGAAGGGGGGACGGACACCGGGGAGCTGTTTTTT. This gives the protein CASSEGGTDTGELFF.